One TCR beta chain is described in this entry. The data derive from a study of blood T cell repertoires in COVID-19. Study information: Donors in the United States, Italy and Spain gave samples during acute or convalescent COVID-19. T cells, B-cell-depleted T cells, or PBMCs provided the cDNA or gDNA that served as material.

Clones were sequenced by immunoSEQ multiplex PCR, and TCRdb holds only the in-frame ones, with some missing. The data hold 170,000 or so clones, with roughly 85% observed a single time. This CDR3 spans 13 amino acids. With 5 bases removed from V and 6 bases from J, the gap between germline ends came to 13 bases. CDR1 and CDR2 from the germline V gene are SGHAT and FQNNGV. The TCR comes from a man aged 45 to 65 with active or convalescent COVID-19. This chain joins TRBV11-2 and TRBJ2-5, with D possibly TRBD2 on 6 matching bases. The sample taken for sequencing was peripheral blood. The DNA for the CDR3 is TGTGCCAGCAGCCCCGGGGGTCGTCAGACCCAGTACTTC. Its protein product is CASSPGGRQTQYF.